A selection of T cell receptor beta chains follows, all from one sample in a study of CD8+ T cells in alopecia areata. Only in-frame clones appear in the TCRdb table, and some are missing; sequencing was by immunoSEQ multiplex PCR. The data show about 200,000 clones, with approximately 60% seen just once and under 5% held by the top ten. Sample: CD8+ T cells sorted from blood. The source of these receptors is a human donor in good health. Each CDR3 is given without its conserved first and last residue. A D gene is named only where the DNA matches it firmly. Size is omitted from some rows. Given values are once, few, many or a class for expanded clones.

TRBV5-1	TRBD2	-	TRBJ2-7	ASSPGRGGTYEQY
TRBV7-6	TRBD2	few	TRBJ2-1	ASSLEAGAYNEQF
TRBV2	-	-	TRBJ2-3	ASRSDTDTQY
TRBV23-1	TRBD1	-	TRBJ1-4	ASSFGQGNEKLF
TRBV4-1	-	-	TRBJ2-1	ASSLWNEQF
TRBV6-4	-	-	TRBJ2-3	ASSDGGDTQY
TRBV20-1	-	-	TRBJ1-1	SASEAF
TRBV29-1	-	-	TRBJ2-2	SVPTETGELF
TRBV19	TRBD1	-	TRBJ1-1	ASLQGTEAF
TRBV5-4	TRBD1	-	TRBJ1-2	ASSYRGDGYT
TRBV7-9	-	few	TRBJ2-3	ASSRPSGASTDTQY
TRBV5-6	-	once	TRBJ2-1	ASSLDRTPYNEQF
TRBV27	-	few	TRBJ1-6	ASSFDVSLGSLH
TRBV29-1	-	-	TRBJ2-1	SVVGGRGLTDEQF
TRBV7-6	TRBD2	-	TRBJ2-5	ASSLIWGGQETQY
TRBV5-1	-	-	TRBJ2-4	ASSGPDTNQY
TRBV30	-	-	TRBJ1-1	AWMPGVNTEAF
TRBV7-2	TRBD1	few	TRBJ1-1	ASTPWVRGDTEAF
TRBV28	-	-	TRBJ1-2	ASTRVNYGYT
TRBV30	-	-	TRBJ1-2	AWSVTPFYGYT
TRBV11-2	-	-	TRBJ2-5	ASSLVGSTTLQETQY
TRBV4-1	-	-	TRBJ2-7	ASSQTQTGRDYEQY
TRBV5-6	TRBD2	once	TRBJ2-3	ASSALAGGGFGTDTQY
TRBV7-9	TRBD2	-	TRBJ2-5	ASSPKAGGRETQY
TRBV7-9	-	-	TRBJ2-7	ASSFPGSGQSYEQY
TRBV4-1	-	-	TRBJ1-5	ASSPSPVGQPQH
TRBV27	TRBD1	-	TRBJ1-6	ASSPGQANSPLH
TRBV4-1	-	-	TRBJ1-1	ASSLEQMQAEAF
TRBV4-1	-	-	TRBJ1-2	ASSQDAGDNYGYT
TRBV27	TRBD1	-	TRBJ1-2	ASMTGGSGYT
TRBV9	TRBD1	-	TRBJ1-5	ASSQGDNQPQH
TRBV11-2	-	-	TRBJ2-7	ASGNGDSYEQY
TRBV5-6	-	-	TRBJ1-5	ASSSQGASQPQH
TRBV29-1	-	-	TRBJ1-3	SVGTFDSGNTIY
TRBV13	-	-	TRBJ2-7	ASSLGRGPYEQY
TRBV5-1	-	many	TRBJ2-7	ASSLEVGSYEQY
TRBV27	-	-	TRBJ2-7	ASSSGTGYEQY
TRBV7-9	TRBD2	-	TRBJ2-1	ASSPASRLAGWDEQF
TRBV6-4	TRBD1	medium-sized	TRBJ2-3	ASSEGQGGTDTQY
TRBV7-2	-	-	TRBJ2-4	ASSYSGTLGY
TRBV5-1	-	-	TRBJ2-1	ASSLTGNNEQF
TRBV5-1	-	-	TRBJ2-1	ASSPKWTDERNEQF
TRBV6-5	-	-	TRBJ1-1	ASSLASYRNTEAF
TRBV4-1	-	few	TRBJ2-3	ASSQDPSVGWGTDTQY
TRBV7-2	TRBD2	-	TRBJ2-3	ASSSDWGGRPDTQY
TRBV30	-	-	TRBJ2-7	AWTAVQGSEQY
TRBV7-9	-	large	TRBJ1-1	ASSDPWGTEAF
TRBV7-2	TRBD2	-	TRBJ2-3	ASSLGGLYLVNTDTQY
TRBV30	TRBD1	few	TRBJ1-5	AWSPGTGDQPQH
TRBV12-5	-	few	TRBJ2-3	ASGLATSTDTQY
TRBV6-5	TRBD1	few	TRBJ1-6	ASSPGQGEYSPLH
TRBV5-1	-	few	TRBJ1-1	ASSLSRVMNTEAF
TRBV9	TRBD2	-	TRBJ2-1	ASSVSSGGKGNEQF
TRBV6-5	TRBD1	-	TRBJ1-1	ASSPGTGDLAF
TRBV29-1	-	-	TRBJ2-1	SVDGGPYNEQF
TRBV4-1	TRBD1	once	TRBJ1-6	ASSHRLQGADSPLH
TRBV13	-	-	TRBJ2-1	ASSLSRNEQF